These 17 T cell receptor beta chains were all obtained from the same sample, sequenced in a study of blood T cells in healthy people across ages. Primed by a sample-barcoded 5' primer and a J-beta primer mix, a second PCR proceeded for roughly 7 to 12 cycles. MiXCR, applied by TCRdb to the 5' RACE reads, yields one record per CDR3 protein. The sample yields hundreds of thousands of distinct CDR3 sequences, around 42% seen once. The source material was blood. These receptors were obtained from a man aged 55 to 70 in good health.

The rearrangement joins TRBV18 to TRBJ2-5; no firm D call. Trimming stripped 2 bases from V and 2 bases from J, with 9 bases between. CDR1 and CDR2 from the germline V gene are KGHSH and LQKENI. This CDR3 contains 14 residues. The CDR3 loop reads CASSPEAAQETQYF. In DNA, the CDR3 is TGTGCCAGCTCACCAGAGGCGGCGCAAGAGACCCAGTACTTC.

V usage is TRBV14 and J usage is TRBJ2-7; tentatively, D is TRBD1 or TRBD2 (5 bases each). The V gene's germline CDR1 is SGHDN and CDR2 FVKESK. The CDR3 loop spans 13 amino acids. V was clipped by 0 bases and J by 9 bases, with 12 bases between them. This CDR3 is CASSQDNWGRQYF. The CDR3 coding sequence is TGTGCCAGCAGCCAAGACAATTGGGGACGGCAGTACTTC. Filled out from reference TRBV14 and TRBJ2-7, the complete variable domain reads EAGVTQFPSHSVIEKGQTVTLRCDPISGHDNLYWYRRVMGKEIKFLLHFVKESKQDESGMPNNRFLAERTGGTYSTLKVQPAELEDSGVYFCASSQDNWGRQYFGPGTRLTVT.

This clonotype was found many times. CDR3 DNA sequence: TGCAGCGCCCGACAGGGGGTAGACGAGCAGTACTTC. Encoded protein: CSARQGVDEQYF. The chain carries TRBV29-1 and TRBJ2-7; 9 bases align to TRBD1. The germline V gene has CDR1 SQVTM and CDR2 ANQGSEA. The CDR3 is 12 residues long. Losses at the gene ends were 7 bases for V and 5 bases for J; bases not matched to a gene: 6.

The chain is built from TRBV29-1 and TRBJ2-5; 8 nucleotides match TRBD2. V was clipped by 5 bases and J by 2 bases; unmatched bases: 7. CDR1 SQVTM and CDR2 ANQGSEA come from the germline V gene. There are 14 residues in the CDR3. CDR3 bases: TGCAGCGTTCGGGGGGGGGCTATACAAGAGACCCAGTACTTC. Protein: CSVRGGAIQETQYF.

V is TRBV4-3 and J is TRBJ2-7; 7 positions agree with TRBD1. The V gene's germline CDR1 is LGHNA and CDR2 YSLEER. V lost 0 bases, J lost 1 base, and 9 bases stayed unmatched. This CDR3 contains 17 residues. The CDR3 nucleotides are TGCGCCAGCAGCCAAGATTCTCGGGGACAGACTTCCTACGAGCAGTACTTC. This translates into CASSQDSRGQTSYEQYF.

This clonotype has more than one count but fewer than ten. The chain is built from TRBV10-3 and TRBJ2-3, with 9 positions matching TRBD1. This CDR3 has 15 residues. V was pared by 4 bases and J by 5 bases, with 7 bases of the junction left unmatched. The germline V gene has CDR1 ENHRY and CDR2 SYGVKD. The CDR3 here is CAISGPTGGLDTQYF. CDR3 nucleotide sequence: TGTGCCATCAGTGGACCGACAGGGGGTTTAGATACGCAGTATTTT.

This chain connects TRBV6-1 to TRBJ2-4; D unresolved. TRBJ2-7 explains the end of the DNA better; the J call may be wrong. Germline assignment: CDR1 MNHNS and CDR2 SASEGT. The CDR3 extends over 13 amino acids. CDR3 sequence reads: CASSSVLSYEQYF. The CDR3 coding sequence is TGTGCCAGCAGTTCCGTCCTCTCCTACGAGCAGTACTTC.

This chain joins TRBV6-2 or TRBV6-3 and TRBJ2-7; the match to TRBD2 covers 9 bases. With the DNA end fitting TRBJ2-5 better, the J assignment may be wrong. The CDR3 is made up of 15 amino acids. Germline V CDR1 and CDR2: MNHEY, SVGEGT. In DNA form, the CDR3 reads TGTGCCAGCAGTTACGGCGGGGGGGCCTCAGAGACCCAGTACTTC. It codes for CASSYGGGASETQYF.

In its sample, this clonotype was seen a few times. The rearrangement uses TRBV12-3 or TRBV12-4 and TRBJ2-3; the D gene is possibly TRBD2 (6 bases). The V end was cut by 3 bases, the J end by 2 bases, with 12 bases between. The length of the CDR3 is 15 residues. CDR3 sequence: CASSFGGVITDTQYF. CDR3 nucleotides: TGTGCCAGCAGTTTCGGGGGAGTAATCACAGATACGCAGTATTTT.

The chain recombines TRBV6-6 with TRBJ2-5; weak D call: TRBD1 (5 bases). The V gene lost 7 bases and the J gene lost 5 bases, with 14 bases spanning the gap. Germline V CDR1 and CDR2: MNHNY, SVGAGI (reference sequence). The CDR3 consists of 13 residues. The CDR3 loop reads CASTQGQWETQYF. For the CDR3, the DNA is TGTGCCAGCACTCAGGGTCAGTGGGAGACCCAGTACTTC.

V and J are TRBV7-2 and TRBJ2-6; D ambiguous. The CDR3 contains 16 residues. CDR1 SGHTA and CDR2 FQGNSA come from the germline V gene. V dropped 5 bases and J dropped 5 bases, with 16 bases sitting between them. CDR3 loop: CASSPLQGSRANVLTF. In nucleotides, the CDR3 is TGTGCCAGCAGCCCGCTTCAAGGGTCTAGGGCCAACGTCCTGACTTTC.

V gene TRBV4-3 combines with J gene TRBJ2-2, with 8 bases that match TRBD2. V dropped 0 bases and J dropped 4; count of bases not matched to a gene: 13. The CDR3 has 19 amino acids. Germline CDR1 is LGHNA and CDR2 is YSLEER. Here the CDR3 reads CASSQERAGSGGPTGELFF. CDR3 in DNA: TGCGCCAGCAGCCAAGAAAGGGCCGGGTCGGGGGGGCCCACCGGGGAGCTGTTTTTT.

This clonotype was counted a few times. The rearrangement uses TRBV10-3 and TRBJ2-7; 7 bases are a match to TRBD2. This CDR3 has 14 residues. Germline V lookup: CDR1 ENHRY, CDR2 SYGVKD. Germline trimming cut 2 bases from V and 3 bases from J; bases unmatched to any gene: 4. The CDR3 sequence is CAISEARGDYEQYF. DNA for the CDR3: TGTGCCATCAGTGAGGCCCGGGGGGACTACGAGCAGTACTTC.

The rearrangement joins TRBV9 to TRBJ2-5, with 9 bases that match TRBD1. The V and J ends lost 3 bases and 4 bases, in that order; junction bases with no gene match: 7. Germline-derived CDR1 and CDR2 are SGDLS and YYNGEE. This CDR3 spans 15 amino acids. The CDR3 loop reads CASSEPGQGPETQYF. Here the CDR3 DNA reads TGTGCCAGCAGCGAACCGGGACAGGGACCAGAGACCCAGTACTTC. Variable domain in full (rest from reference TRBV9 and TRBJ2-5): DSGVTQTPKHLITATGQRVTLRCSPRSGDLSVYWYQQSLDQGLQFLIQYYNGEERAKGNILERFSAQQFPDLHSELNLSSLELGDSALYFCASSEPGQGPETQYFGPGTRLLVL.

This clonotype has only a few counts. The rearrangement uses TRBV6-2 or TRBV6-3 and TRBJ1-2; 8 positions agree with TRBD1. Germline V gives CDR1 MNHEY, CDR2 SVGEGT. The junction had 4 bases not matched to a gene; V was cut back by 6 bases and J by 1 base. This CDR3 has 14 residues. This CDR3 is CASRGQVVNYGYTF. Here the CDR3 DNA reads TGTGCCAGCAGGGGACAGGTTGTTAACTATGGCTACACCTTC.

The V and J genes are TRBV6-6 and TRBJ1-1, with 9 bases that match TRBD1. Germline V gives CDR1 MNHNY, CDR2 SVGAGI (reference sequence). Trimming cost V 5 bases and J 7 bases; bases outside gene matches: 5. This CDR3 region has 13 residues. The CDR3 is CASSHRGQSEAFF. For the CDR3, the DNA is TGTGCCAGCAGTCACAGGGGGCAAAGTGAAGCTTTCTTT.

The chain combines TRBV7-2 with TRBJ1-6, with 12 bases aligning to TRBD1. CDR1 is SGHTA and CDR2 is FQGNSA in the germline V gene. CDR3 length equals 18 residues. After removal of 2 bases from V and 8 bases from J, the junction contained 10 bases not matched to a gene. The CDR3 region has the DNA TGTGCCAGCAGCTTAAGCCGGGACAGGGGGCGCCTCCATTCACCCCTCCACTTT. Translated, it gives CASSLSRDRGRLHSPLHF. Filled out from reference TRBV7-2 and TRBJ1-6, the complete variable domain reads GAGVSQSPSNKVTEKGKDVELRCDPISGHTALYWYRQSLGQGLEFLIYFQGNSAPDKSGLPSDRFSAERTGGSVSTLTIQRTQQEDSAVYLCASSLSRDRGRLHSPLHFGNGTRLTVT.